A selection of T cell receptor beta chains follows, all from one sample in a study of OX40 agonist ivuxolimab in advanced cancers. Sequencing was performed with immunoSEQ multiplex PCR; in TCRdb, only in-frame clones are kept and a portion is missing. The repertoire holds 77,000 or so clones, 94% seen once, with roughly 20% in the top ten. Sample: CD4+ or CD8+ T cells sorted from blood, taken in a trial of the OX40 agonist ivuxolimab. These receptors were obtained from an adult with an advanced solid tumor such as melanoma, head and neck, liver or kidney cancer. Both conserved end residues are trimmed from each CDR3.

V gene,CDR3 protein
TRBV6-5,ASSYSVGRDTEAF
TRBV9,ASSAPGGTAMYGYT
TRBV27,ASSPSGEFYEQY
TRBV7-9,ASSFSGYNEKLF
TRBV6-5,ASSGPRNGYT
TRBV6-5,ASSYIYQDSYEQY
TRBV9,ASSVEGQGNTEAF
TRBV9,ASSVGEGVNTEAF
TRBV9,ASSPSLGELF
TRBV9,ASSGEGQGSTDTQY
TRBV4-1,ASSPMGPAALH
TRBV7-9,ASSSRISTSTDTQY
TRBV2,ASSEDWQGGANVLT
TRBV10-1,ASSEDRNNEQF
TRBV6-5,ASSSGNTEAF
TRBV6-5,ASSPGPNQPQH
TRBV6-5,ASSPPDRESPLH
TRBV2,ASSGRDRNYEQY
TRBV7-6,ASSSPDRRNYGYT
TRBV7-9,ASSGEGGSAYEQY
TRBV19,ASSIDYLYNEQF
TRBV30,AWSVQGVGYT